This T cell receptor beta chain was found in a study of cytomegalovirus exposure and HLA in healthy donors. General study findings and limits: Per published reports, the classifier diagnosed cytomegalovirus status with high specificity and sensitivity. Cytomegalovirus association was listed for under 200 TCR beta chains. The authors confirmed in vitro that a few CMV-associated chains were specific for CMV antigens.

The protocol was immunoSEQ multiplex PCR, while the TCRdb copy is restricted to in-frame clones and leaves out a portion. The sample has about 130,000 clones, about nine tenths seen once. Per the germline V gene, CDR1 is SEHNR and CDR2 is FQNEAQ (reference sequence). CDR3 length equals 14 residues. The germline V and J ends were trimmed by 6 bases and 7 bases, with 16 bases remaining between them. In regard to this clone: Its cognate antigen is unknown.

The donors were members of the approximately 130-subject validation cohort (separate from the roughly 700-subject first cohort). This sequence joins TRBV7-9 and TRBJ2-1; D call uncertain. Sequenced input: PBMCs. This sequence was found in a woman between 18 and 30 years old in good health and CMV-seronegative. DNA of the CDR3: TGTGCCAGCAGTTACACGGAGCATGCGAATGAGCAGTTCTTC. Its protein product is CASSYTEHANEQFF.